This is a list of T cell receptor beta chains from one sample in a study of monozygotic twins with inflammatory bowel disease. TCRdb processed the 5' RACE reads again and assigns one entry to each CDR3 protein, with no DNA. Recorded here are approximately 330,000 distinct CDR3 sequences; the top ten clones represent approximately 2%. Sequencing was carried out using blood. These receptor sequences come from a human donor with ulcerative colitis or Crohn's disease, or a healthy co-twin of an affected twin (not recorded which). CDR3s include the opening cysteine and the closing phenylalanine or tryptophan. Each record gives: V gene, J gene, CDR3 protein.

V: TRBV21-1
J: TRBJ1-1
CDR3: CASSPTTGYMNTEAFF

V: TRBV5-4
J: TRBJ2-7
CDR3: CASSKGGSYEQYF

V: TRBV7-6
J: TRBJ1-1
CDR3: CASSLPGDWAMNTEAFF

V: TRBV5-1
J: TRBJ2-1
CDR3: CASSLLGAREQFF

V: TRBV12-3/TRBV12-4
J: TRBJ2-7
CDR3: CASRSDSAYYEQYF

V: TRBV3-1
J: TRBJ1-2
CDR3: CASSPTRDSRQGYGYTF

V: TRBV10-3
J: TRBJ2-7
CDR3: CAISPGQAAYEQYF

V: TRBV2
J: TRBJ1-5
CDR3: CASRPGADQPQHF

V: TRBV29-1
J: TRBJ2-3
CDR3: CSVEDPDSHTDTQYF

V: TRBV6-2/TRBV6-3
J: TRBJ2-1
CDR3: CASSRTATYNEQFF

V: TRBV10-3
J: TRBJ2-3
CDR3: CAISTGGAVDTQYF

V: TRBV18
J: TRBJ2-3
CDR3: CASSPGDGFTDTQYF

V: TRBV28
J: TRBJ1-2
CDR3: CASLGAGVYGYTF

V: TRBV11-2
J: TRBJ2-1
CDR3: CASSLIRGQGGNEQFF

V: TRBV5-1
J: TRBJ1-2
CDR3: CASSLAGTEYGYTF

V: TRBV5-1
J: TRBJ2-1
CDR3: CASSLSPTSGGGEQFF

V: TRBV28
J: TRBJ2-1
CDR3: CASTQESGRSEQFF

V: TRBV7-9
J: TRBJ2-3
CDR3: CASSSPSAGDEDTQYF

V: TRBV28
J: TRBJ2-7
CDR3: CASSPRGLEEQYF

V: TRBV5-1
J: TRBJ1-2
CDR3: CASSFILGNYGYTF

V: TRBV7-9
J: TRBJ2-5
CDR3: CASSPVTKEETQYF

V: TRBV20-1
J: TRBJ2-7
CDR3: CSAPLAGAYEQYF

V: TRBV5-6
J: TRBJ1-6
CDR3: CASSSDLQGRGNSPLHF

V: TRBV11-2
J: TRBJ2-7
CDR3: CASRPAGQGASYEQYF

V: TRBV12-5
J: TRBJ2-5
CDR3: CASGLSGTEQETQYF

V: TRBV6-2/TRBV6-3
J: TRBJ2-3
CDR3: CASSYSSGRGPTDTQYF

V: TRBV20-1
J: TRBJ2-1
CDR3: CSARGRIYNEQFF

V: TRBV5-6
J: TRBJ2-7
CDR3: CASHPFGTGLYEQYF

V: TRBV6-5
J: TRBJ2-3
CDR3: CASSYSRTVPGDTQYF

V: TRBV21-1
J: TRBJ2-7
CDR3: CASSKGEQDTANEQYF

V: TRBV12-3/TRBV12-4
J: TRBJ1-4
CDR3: CASSPRDRGRVGSEKLFF

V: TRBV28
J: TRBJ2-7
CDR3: CASSLGTPKEQYF

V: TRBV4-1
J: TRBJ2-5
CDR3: CASSQDIELAGGIRETQYF

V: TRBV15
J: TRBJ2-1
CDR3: CATSRDSGGITRYNEQFF

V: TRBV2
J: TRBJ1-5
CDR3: CASSGQQGGNQPQHF

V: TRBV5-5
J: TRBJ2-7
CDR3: CASTGTLSYEQYF

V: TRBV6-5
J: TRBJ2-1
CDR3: CASSYTGPQVQEQFF

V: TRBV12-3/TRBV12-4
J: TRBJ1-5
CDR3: CASSPIGQKLNQPQHF

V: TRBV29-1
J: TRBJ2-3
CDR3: CSVVRQSTDTQYF

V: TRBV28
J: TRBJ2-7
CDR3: CASSLPGGTSSYEQYF

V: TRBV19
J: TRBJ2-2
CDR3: CASNQEEVTGELFF

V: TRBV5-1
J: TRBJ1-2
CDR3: CASSRDRIAYGYTF

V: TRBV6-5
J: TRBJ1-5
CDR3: CASSYDESLPQHF

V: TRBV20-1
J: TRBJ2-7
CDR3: CSARDGLVPYEQYF

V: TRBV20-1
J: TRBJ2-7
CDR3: CSASQSGSPFSEQYF

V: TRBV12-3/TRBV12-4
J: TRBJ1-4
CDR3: CASSPGLAREKLFF

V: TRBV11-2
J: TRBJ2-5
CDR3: CASSGYRGQETQYF